The T cell receptor (beta chain) under discussion was sequenced for a study of T cell repertoires in cytomegalovirus infection (dated by TCRdb to about 2019). Some background on the complete study: Because public TCR beta signatures pointed to carriage of CMV infection together with the matching HLA type, the HLA type of each donor mattered for the analysis. Beyond this particular receptor, the publication reports: In both this cohort and an independent 352-donor cohort, the cumulative frequency of public TCR beta family members distinguished carriers of CMV infection plus the relevant HLA type. The ex vivo response was dominated by HLA-C-restricted CMV-specific TCR beta clonotypes, which also provided the single most frequent clonotype in two of eight donors.

This clonotype showed up just a few times. Its target antigen remains unknown. Nothing much larger sits one base from this clone, and base qualities are not available. The reads were generated on an Illumina HiSeq 1500. TCRdb applied fastp at Q25 and MiXCR to the public reads, then kept only in-frame beta chains. Records with the same CDR3 protein are collapsed into one entry carrying the most frequent genes and DNA. Here the sample has under 850,000 distinct CDR3 sequences; about a third occur a single time. The ten largest clones add up to 2.5% to 3.5% of the sample. After removal of 7 bases from V and 4 bases from J, the junction retains 7 bases not matched to a gene. From the germline V gene, CDR1 is MDHEN and CDR2 is SYDVKM. The CDR3 runs 14 residues from the cysteine to the phenylalanine. Kept here is only the CDR3 DNA, which spans 42 bases and is read in frame from base 1.

Sequenced input: PBMCs. The origin of this receptor is a human donor in good health (CMV status not recorded). Some clones in this sample may be carry-over from other donors' samples. The V and J segments used are TRBV28 and TRBJ1-2, and TRBD1 matches 9 of the central bases. The sequenced DNA: TGTGCCAGCACCTGGGACAGGGTAACCTATGGCTACACCTTC. This codes for CASTWDRVTYGYTF.